This T cell receptor (beta chain) was sequenced for a study of cytomegalovirus exposure and HLA in healthy donors. This CDR3 region has 17 residues. Germline V gene sequence: CDR1 SNHLY, CDR2 FYNNEI. With 0 bases clipped from V and 0 bases from J, the junction kept 3 bases outside the gene matches. TCRdb's table, derived via immunoSEQ multiplex PCR, lists solely in-frame clones and lacks some. The profile covers about 44,000 clones, with 93% appearing a single time and approximately 2.1% taken by the ten largest. The donors were in the roughly 110-subject validation cohort, distinct from the roughly 720-subject first cohort.

Material for sequencing was PBMCs. This sequence originates from a young woman in good health and CMV-seronegative. The chain joins TRBV2 to TRBJ2-1, with TRBD1 identical over 9 bases. The CDR3 reads CASSEAGTGFSYNEQFF. In nucleotides, the CDR3 is TGTGCCAGCAGTGAAGCGGGGACAGGGTTCTCCTACAATGAGCAGTTCTTC.